The clone carrying this T cell receptor beta chain was detected only once. Germline-derived CDR1 and CDR2 are MDHEN and SYDVKM. V lost 3 bases to trimming and J lost 2 bases, with 14 bases between them. This CDR3 contains 15 residues. These data are taken from a study of blood T cell repertoires in COVID-19. Overall study context: The cDNA or gDNA used as material had been derived from T cells, B-cell-depleted T cells, or PBMCs.

Donors were grouped by their self-reported clinical history. Donors in Cohort 3 who had recovered were those with two negative PCRs, healthcare professional clearance, or resolution of their symptoms. Profiling relied on immunoSEQ multiplex PCR, and the TCRdb table lists in-frame clones only, not all of them. The data contain hundreds of thousands of clones, just under 90% of them singletons. The chain uses TRBV28 and TRBJ2-7; a possible D gene is TRBD1 (5 bases). The source material was PBMCs or T cells enriched from blood (not recorded which). This TCR derives from a young woman who had recovered from COVID-19. The CDR3 region is CASSFVVRATYEQYF. CDR3 sequence (DNA): TGTGCCAGCAGTTTTGTGGTCAGGGCGACCTACGAGCAGTACTTC.